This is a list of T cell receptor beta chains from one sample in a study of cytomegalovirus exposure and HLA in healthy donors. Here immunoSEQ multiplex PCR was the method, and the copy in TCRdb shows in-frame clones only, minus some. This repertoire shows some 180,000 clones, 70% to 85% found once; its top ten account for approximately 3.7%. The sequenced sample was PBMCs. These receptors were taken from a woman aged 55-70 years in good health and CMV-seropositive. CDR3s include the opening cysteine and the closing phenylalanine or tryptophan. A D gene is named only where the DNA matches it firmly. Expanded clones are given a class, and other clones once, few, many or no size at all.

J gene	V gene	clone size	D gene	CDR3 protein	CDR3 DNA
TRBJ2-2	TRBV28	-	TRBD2	CASRKRLAGGTNTGELFF	TGTGCCAGCAGGAAACGACTAGCGGGGGGGACGAACACCGGGGAGCTGTTTTTT
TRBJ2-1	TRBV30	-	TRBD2	CAWSVRTSFGYNEQFF	TGTGCCTGGAGTGTACGGACTAGCTTTGGGTACAATGAGCAGTTCTTC
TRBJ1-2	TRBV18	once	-	CASSPTANREGYTF	TGTGCCAGCTCACCAACAGCCAACAGGGAAGGCTACACCTTC
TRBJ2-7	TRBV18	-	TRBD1	CASSSDRTYEQYF	TGTGCCAGCTCTTCGGACAGGACCTACGAGCAGTACTTC
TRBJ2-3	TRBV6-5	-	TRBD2	CASSQVGEGDTQYF	TGTGCCAGCAGTCAGGTCGGGGAGGGGGATACGCAGTATTTT
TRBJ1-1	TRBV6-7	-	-	CASSEGPGIMNTEAFF	TGTGCCAGCAGTGAAGGGCCAGGGATCATGAACACTGAAGCTTTCTTT
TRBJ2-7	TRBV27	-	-	CASSLSTGGSEQYF	TGTGCCAGCAGTTTATCGACCGGTGGGAGCGAGCAGTACTTC
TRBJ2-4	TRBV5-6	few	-	CASSLVTSYNIQYF	TGTGCCAGCAGCTTGGTGACTAGTTACAACATTCAGTACTTC
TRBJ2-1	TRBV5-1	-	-	CASSPGVRNEQFF	TGCGCCAGCAGCCCAGGGGTGAGGAATGAGCAGTTCTTC
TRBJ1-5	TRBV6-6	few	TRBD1	CASSRRTGPVQPQHF	TGTGCCAGCAGTCGCCGGACAGGGCCCGTTCAGCCCCAGCATTTT
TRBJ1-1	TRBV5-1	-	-	CASSLGDRTLMNTEAFF	TGCGCCAGCAGCTTGGGTGACAGAACCCTAATGAACACTGAAGCTTTCTTT
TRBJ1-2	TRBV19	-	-	CASGYRRRDGYTF	TGTGCCAGTGGCTATCGTCGGAGGGACGGCTACACCTTC
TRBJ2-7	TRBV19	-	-	CASSMGQFSYERYF	TGTGCCAGTAGTATGGGGCAGTTCTCCTACGAGCGGTACTTC
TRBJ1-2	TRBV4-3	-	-	CASSQSGIYGYTF	TGCGCCAGCAGCCAATCAGGGATCTATGGCTACACCTTC
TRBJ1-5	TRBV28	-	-	CASSSPGGGNQPQHF	TGTGCCAGCAGTTCCCCCGGGGGTGGCAATCAGCCCCAGCATTTT
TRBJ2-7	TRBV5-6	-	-	CASSRRAYEQYF	TGTGCCAGCAGCCGGAGGGCCTACGAGCAGTACTTC
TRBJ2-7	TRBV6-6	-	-	CASSSLYEQYF	TGTGCCAGCAGTTCGTTATACGAGCAGTACTTC
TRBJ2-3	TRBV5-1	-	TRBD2	CASSPRLAGSTDTQYF	TGCGCCAGCAGCCCCCGACTAGCGGGAAGCACAGATACGCAGTATTTT
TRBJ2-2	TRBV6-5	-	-	CASSYSITGNTGELFF	TGTGCCAGCAGTTACTCGATAACAGGGAACACCGGGGAGCTGTTTTTT
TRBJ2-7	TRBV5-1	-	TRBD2	CASSFGTSGMSYEQYF	TGCGCCAGCAGCTTCGGGACTAGCGGGATGTCCTACGAGCAGTACTTC
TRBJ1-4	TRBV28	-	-	CASSFIPLNNEKLFF	TGTGCCAGCAGTTTTATACCACTCAATAATGAAAAACTGTTTTTT
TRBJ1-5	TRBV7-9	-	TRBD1	CASSSKPGQGRQPQHF	TGTGCCAGCAGCTCCAAGCCGGGACAGGGGAGGCAGCCCCAGCATTTT
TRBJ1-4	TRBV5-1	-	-	CASSAGIGEKLFF	TGCGCCAGCAGCGCAGGGATTGGGGAAAAACTGTTTTTT
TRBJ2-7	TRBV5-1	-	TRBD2	CASSIGTSGYEQYF	TGCGCCAGCAGCATCGGGACTAGCGGCTACGAGCAGTACTTC
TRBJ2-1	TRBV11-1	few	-	CASSLVGAGTYNEQFF	TGTGCCAGCAGCTTAGTTGGGGCCGGAACCTACAATGAGCAGTTCTTC
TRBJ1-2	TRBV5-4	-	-	CASSLSRDYGYTF	TGTGCCAGCAGCTTGAGCAGGGACTATGGCTACACCTTC
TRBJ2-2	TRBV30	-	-	CAQGRDNTGELFF	TGTGCCCAAGGGAGAGATAACACCGGGGAGCTGTTTTTT
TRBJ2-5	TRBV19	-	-	CASRLTGQETQYF	TGTGCCAGTAGGCTTACAGGGCAAGAGACCCAGTACTTC
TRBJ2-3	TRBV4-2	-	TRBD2	CASSRRGSSGNTDTQYF	TGTGCCAGCAGCCGGAGGGGGTCTAGCGGGAACACAGATACGCAGTATTTT
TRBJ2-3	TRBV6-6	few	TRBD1	CASSSWTGPTDTQYF	TGTGCCAGCAGTTCCTGGACAGGGCCCACAGATACGCAGTATTTT
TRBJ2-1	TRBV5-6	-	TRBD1	CASSSGTGIYNEQFF	TGTGCCAGCAGCTCCGGGACAGGGATTTACAATGAGCAGTTCTTC
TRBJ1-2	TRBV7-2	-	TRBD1	CASSLGSRGQGLGGYTF	TGTGCCAGCAGCTTAGGGTCGCGCGGACAGGGGCTAGGTGGCTACACCTTC
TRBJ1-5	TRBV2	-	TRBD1	CASSADRARRNQPQHF	TGTGCCAGCAGTGCAGACAGGGCCCGGCGCAATCAGCCCCAGCATTTT
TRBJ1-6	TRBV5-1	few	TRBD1	CASSKRTGDNSPLHF	TGCGCCAGCAGTAAAAGGACAGGGGATAATTCACCCCTCCACTTT
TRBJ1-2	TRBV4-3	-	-	CASSQDRFSLNYGYTF	TGCGCCAGCAGCCAAGATAGGTTTTCACTAAACTATGGCTACACCTTC
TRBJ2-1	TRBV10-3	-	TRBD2	CAISEPSGREFF	TGTGCCATCAGTGAGCCTAGCGGGAGAGAGTTCTTC
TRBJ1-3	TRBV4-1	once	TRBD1	CASSQGRTGRSGNTIYF	TGCGCCAGCAGCCAAGGACGGACAGGGCGGTCTGGAAACACCATATATTTT
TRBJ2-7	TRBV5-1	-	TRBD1	CASSLTTGGHYEQYF	TGCGCCAGCAGCTTAACGACAGGGGGCCACTACGAGCAGTACTTC
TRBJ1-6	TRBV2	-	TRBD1	CASLETGERSPLHF	TGTGCCAGCCTTGAGACAGGGGAACGTTCACCCCTCCACTTT
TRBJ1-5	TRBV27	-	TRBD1	CASSSRTGGADGNQPQHF	TGTGCCAGCAGTTCGCGGACAGGGGGCGCGGATGGCAATCAGCCCCAGCATTTT
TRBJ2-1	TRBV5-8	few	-	CASSSRQLREHNEQFF	TGTGCCAGCAGCAGCCGACAGCTAAGAGAGCACAATGAGCAGTTCTTC
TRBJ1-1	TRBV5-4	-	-	CASSLAGGGTEAFF	TGTGCCAGCAGCTTGGCGGGAGGGGGCACTGAAGCTTTCTTT
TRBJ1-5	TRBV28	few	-	CASSSGAGGQPQHF	TGTGCCAGCAGCTCAGGGGCGGGCGGTCAGCCCCAGCATTTT
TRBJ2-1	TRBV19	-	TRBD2	CASSGSGTSVRQFF	TGTGCCAGTAGCGGTTCCGGGACTAGCGTCCGGCAGTTCTTC
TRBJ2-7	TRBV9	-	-	CASSVGPPQVPYEQYF	TGTGCCAGCAGCGTAGGGCCCCCACAGGTGCCCTACGAGCAGTACTTC
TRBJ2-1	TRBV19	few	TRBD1	CASSRQGNSYNEQFF	TGTGCCAGTAGTCGACAGGGAAACTCCTACAATGAGCAGTTCTTC
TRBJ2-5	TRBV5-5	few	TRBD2	CASSWVSLAGLETQYF	TGTGCCAGCAGCTGGGTGTCGCTAGCGGGACTGGAGACCCAGTACTTC
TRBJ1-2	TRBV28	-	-	CASSLLQGRGGYTF	TGTGCCAGCAGTTTATTGCAGGGGAGGGGAGGCTACACCTTC
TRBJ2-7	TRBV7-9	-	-	CASSPRQDNYEQYF	TGTGCCAGCAGCCCCCGACAGGATAATTACGAGCAGTACTTC
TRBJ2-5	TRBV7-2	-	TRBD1	CASSIQGSYQETQYF	TGTGCCAGCAGCATACAGGGGTCGTACCAAGAGACCCAGTACTTC
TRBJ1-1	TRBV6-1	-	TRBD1	CASSQGTGARTEAFF	TGTGCCAGCAGCCAAGGGACAGGGGCGCGGACTGAAGCTTTCTTT
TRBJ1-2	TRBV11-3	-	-	CASRTRGLYGYTF	TGTGCCAGCAGAACCAGGGGATTGTATGGCTACACCTTC
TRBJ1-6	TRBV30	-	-	CAWSPRGTLNSPLHF	TGTGCCTGGAGTCCTCGAGGAACCTTGAATTCACCCCTCCACTTT
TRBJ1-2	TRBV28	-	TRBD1	CASSPLVGGRGNYGYTF	TGTGCCAGCAGTCCCCTCGTAGGGGGCAGGGGCAACTATGGCTACACCTTC
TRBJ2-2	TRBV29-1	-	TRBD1	CSVQTQTGKDTGELFF	TGCAGCGTTCAAACCCAGACAGGGAAAGACACCGGGGAGCTGTTTTTT
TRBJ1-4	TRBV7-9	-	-	CSSNTGLGEKLFF	TGTTCCAGCAACACAGGGTTGGGAGAAAAACTGTTTTTT
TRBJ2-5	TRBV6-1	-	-	CASSDSLARETQYF	TGTGCCAGCAGTGATAGCCTAGCGCGGGAGACCCAGTACTTC
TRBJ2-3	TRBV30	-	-	CAWSTNSGYSDTQYF	TGTGCCTGGAGTACAAATAGCGGTTACTCAGATACGCAGTATTTT